Listed here are 20 T cell receptor beta chains from one sample, sequenced in a study of cytomegalovirus exposure and HLA in healthy donors. The PCR made use of 60 Vbeta and 13 Jbeta primers. Produced via immunoSEQ multiplex PCR; TCRdb's table is partial and in-frame only. This sample has some 150,000 clones, with roughly four fifths found just once. Material for sequencing was PBMCs. These receptor sequences come from a woman aged 45-59 years in good health and CMV-seropositive.

CDR3 nucleotide sequence: TGTGCCAGCAGCTTCGAAACTAGCGGTGAAGAGACCCAGTACTTC. Protein product: CASSFETSGEETQYF. The rearrangement links TRBV5-6 to TRBJ2-5; TRBD2 agrees at 8 bases. This CDR3 contains 15 residues. Germline V gives CDR1 SGHDT, CDR2 YYEEEE. The junction had 6 bases not matched to a gene; V was cut back by 2 bases and J by 3 bases. Combining the CDR3 with reference TRBV5-6 and TRBJ2-5 gives the whole variable domain DAGVTQSPTHLIKTRGQQVTLRCSPKSGHDTVSWYQQALGQGPQFIFQYYEEEERQRGNFPDRFSGHQFPNYSSELNVNALLLGDSALYLCASSFETSGEETQYFGPGTRLLVL.

The chain links TRBV25-1 to TRBJ2-1; 7 bases align to TRBD2. The ends lost 1 base at V and 4 bases at J; junction bases unmatched: 4. The CDR3 length is 15 residues. Germline V gene sequence: CDR1 MGHDK, CDR2 SYGVNS. CDR3 loop: CASSEWGGPYNEQFF. CDR3 sequence (DNA): TGTGCCAGCAGTGAATGGGGGGGACCGTACAATGAGCAGTTCTTC.

The V and J genes are TRBV12-5 and TRBJ2-1, with D tentatively TRBD2 (6 bases). Trimming stripped 0 bases from V and 0 bases from J, with 12 bases between. The CDR3 runs to 17 residues. The germline V gene has CDR1 LGHNT and CDR2 FRNRAP. The CDR3 is CASGLVLGSGSYNEQFF. CDR3 DNA sequence: TGTGCTAGTGGTTTGGTACTAGGTAGCGGCTCCTACAATGAGCAGTTCTTC.

The chain is built from TRBV28 and TRBJ2-7; D might be TRBD1 (6 bases). Looked up from germline, CDR1 is MDHEN and CDR2 is SYDVKM. The CDR3 runs to 13 residues. Trimming shortened V by 7 bases and J by 3 bases, and 13 bases separated the two germline ends. The CDR3 coding sequence is TGTGCCAGCACCCCGTCAGGGGTCTACGAGCAGTACTTC. Encoded protein: CASTPSGVYEQYF.

This clone has just one count. This chain joins TRBV28 and TRBJ2-1; D possibly corresponds to TRBD2 (6 bases). V lost 8 bases to trimming and J lost 9 bases, with 20 bases between them. Germline V lookup: CDR1 MDHEN, CDR2 SYDVKM. The CDR3 has 14 amino acids. DNA for the CDR3: TGTGCCAGCCGAACGGCGGGAATTCGGGGTGAGCAGTTCTTC. It is translated as CASRTAGIRGEQFF. Variable domain in full (rest from reference TRBV28 and TRBJ2-1): DVKVTQSSRYLVKRTGEKVFLECVQDMDHENMFWYRQDPGLGLRLIYFSYDVKMKEKGDIPEGYSVSREKKERFSLILESASTNQTSMYLCASRTAGIRGEQFFGPGTRLTVL.

This sequence joins TRBV12-5 and TRBJ1-2; 9 nucleotides agree with TRBD1. The CDR3 is made up of 15 amino acids. Germline V CDR1 and CDR2: LGHNT, FRNRAP. Trimming removed 7 bases from V and 8 bases from J; junction bases left unmatched: 14. CDR3 sequence: CASATSGDRVPGYTF. In nucleotides, the CDR3 is TGTGCTAGTGCCACAAGCGGGGACAGGGTACCCGGCTACACCTTC.

This clone was seen a handful of times. The chain has TRBV6-1 and TRBJ2-7; weak D call: TRBD2 (5 bases). The CDR3 totals 18 residues. Trimming removed 4 bases from V and 0 bases from J, with 22 bases in between. Germline values: CDR1 MNHNS, CDR2 SASEGT. CDR3: CASSAQSTIGITSYEQYF. CDR3 DNA: TGTGCCAGCAGTGCCCAGAGTACGATCGGGATCACCTCCTACGAGCAGTACTTC.

The rearrangement uses TRBV30 and TRBJ2-1; 7 bases map to TRBD2. V shed 2 bases, J shed 14 bases, and the junction held 9 bases outside the gene matches. In germline, CDR1 is GTSNPN, CDR2 SVGIG (reference sequence). The CDR3 is 12 amino acids. CDR3 region: CAWSNGAGVEFF. As DNA, the CDR3 is TGTGCCTGGAGTAACGGGGCGGGAGTCGAGTTCTTC.

This chain joins TRBV7-3 and TRBJ2-3; possible D gene TRBD2, 6 bases. Germline assignment: CDR1 SGHTA and CDR2 FQGTGA. Trimming stripped 5 bases from V and 0 bases from J, with 12 bases between. This CDR3 is 15 amino acids long. The CDR3: CASSPIAASTDTQYF. Written as DNA, the CDR3 is TGTGCCAGCAGCCCTATAGCGGCTAGCACAGATACGCAGTATTTT.

CDR3 loop: CASSELTSGRQEQFF. DNA for the CDR3: TGCGCCAGCAGTGAGTTGACTAGCGGGAGGCAAGAGCAGTTCTTC. The V call is TRBV10-1, the J call TRBJ2-1, with 13 bases that match TRBD2. V trimming: 1 base; J trimming: 10 bases; junction bases outside the gene matches: 4. Germline V gene lookup returns CDR1 WNHNN and CDR2 SYGVQD (reference sequence). This CDR3 contains 15 residues.

The DNA for the CDR3 is TGTGCCAGCAGCTTCCAGGGATTTACTGGAAACACCATATATTTT. Protein sequence: CASSFQGFTGNTIYF. This rearrangement joins TRBV7-2 to TRBJ1-3; TRBD1 is a possible D gene (5 bases). Trimming cost V 3 bases and J 2 bases, with 11 bases left between them. CDR1 SGHTA and CDR2 FQGNSA come from the germline V gene. The CDR3 runs to 15 residues.

The chain joins TRBV29-1 to TRBJ2-1; 9 nucleotides line up with TRBD2. Per germline, CDR1 SQVTM and CDR2 ANQGSEA. The CDR3 spans 14 residues. V shed 1 base, J shed 3 bases, and the junction held 1 base outside the gene matches. This CDR3 reads CSVEGGRGYNEQFF. The CDR3 coding sequence is TGCAGCGTTGAAGGCGGGAGGGGCTACAATGAGCAGTTCTTC.

V and J are TRBV4-2 and TRBJ1-1, with D tentatively TRBD1 (6 bases). CDR1 and CDR2 from the germline V gene are LGHNA and YNFKEQ. V lost 2 bases and J lost 0, with 13 bases in between. The CDR3 is made up of 16 amino acids. CDR3 in DNA: TGTGCCAGCAGCCAACTGCGGGGGGCCTTGAACACTGAAGCTTTCTTT. The encoded protein is CASSQLRGALNTEAFF.

J is TRBJ1-1 and V is TRBV10-3; 9 bases match TRBD1. This CDR3 is built from 15 residues. Germline-derived CDR1 and CDR2 are ENHRY and SYGVKD. V dropped 11 bases and J dropped 0; count of bases not matched to a gene: 10. The CDR3 DNA reads as TGTGCCGCCAGAAGGGACAGGGCAATGAACACTGAAGCTTTCTTT. Amino acid sequence: CAARRDRAMNTEAFF.

This chain links TRBV7-2 with TRBJ2-1; tentative D call: TRBD1 (5 bases). Trimming took 2 bases from V and 6 from J, leaving 11 bases between them. Germline CDR1 and CDR2: SGHTA and FQGNSA. The CDR3 contains 14 residues. The chain's CDR3 is CASSLPPGRNEQFF. In DNA, the CDR3 is TGTGCCAGCAGCTTACCTCCAGGGCGCAATGAGCAGTTCTTC.

The rearrangement links TRBV14 to TRBJ2-5; tentative D call: TRBD2 (6 bases). CDR1 and CDR2 from the germline V gene are SGHDN and FVKESK. V lost 2 bases, J lost 2 bases, and 21 bases lay in between. CDR3 length: 18 residues. CDR3 in DNA: TGTGCCAGCAGCCAACTGGGGCCCGGAGGGCCATTTCAAGAGACCCAGTACTTC. This encodes CASSQLGPGGPFQETQYF.

The sample holds a few counts of this clone. The J gene is TRBJ2-1, the V gene TRBV2; D is ambiguous. The germline gives CDR1 SNHLY, CDR2 FYNNEI. This CDR3 contains 13 residues. V was pared by 3 bases and J by 2 bases, with 5 bases between. The CDR3 coding sequence is TGTGCCAGCAGTGAGACAACCTACAATGAGCAGTTCTTC. This gives the protein CASSETTYNEQFF.

V and J are TRBV7-6 and TRBJ2-2, with 8 bases aligning to TRBD1. The CDR3 runs 16 residues. The V segment lost 1 base and the J segment 5 bases; nucleotides outside the gene matches: 6. Germline lookup yields CDR1 SGHVS and CDR2 FNYEAQ. CDR3 sequence: CASSLGRQGSTGELFF. DNA of the CDR3: TGTGCCAGCAGCTTAGGCAGACAGGGGTCGACCGGGGAGCTGTTTTTT.

This chain uses TRBV29-1 with TRBJ2-7; unclear D gene. CDR3 size: 11 residues. From germline, CDR1 is SQVTM and CDR2 ANQGSEA. V was pared by 3 bases and J by 6 bases, with 9 bases between. CDR3: CSVDRGSEQYF. The CDR3, as DNA: TGCAGCGTTGATCGAGGATCCGAGCAGTACTTC.

The rearrangement links TRBV7-2 to TRBJ2-7, with TRBD2 matching 9 bases. V lost 4 bases to trimming and J lost 4 bases; unmatched junction nucleotides: 14. The germline V gene has CDR1 SGHTA and CDR2 FQGNSA. CDR3 size: 17 residues. CDR3 nucleotide sequence: TGTGCCAGCAGCTCCCGATCTTCGGCGGGGGGGCCGTACGAGCAGTACTTC. Protein product: CASSSRSSAGGPYEQYF. The full variable domain, with the rest looked up from reference TRBV7-2 and TRBJ2-7, is GAGVSQSPSNKVTEKGKDVELRCDPISGHTALYWYRQSLGQGLEFLIYFQGNSAPDKSGLPSDRFSAERTGGSVSTLTIQRTQQEDSAVYLCASSSRSSAGGPYEQYFGPGTRLTVT.